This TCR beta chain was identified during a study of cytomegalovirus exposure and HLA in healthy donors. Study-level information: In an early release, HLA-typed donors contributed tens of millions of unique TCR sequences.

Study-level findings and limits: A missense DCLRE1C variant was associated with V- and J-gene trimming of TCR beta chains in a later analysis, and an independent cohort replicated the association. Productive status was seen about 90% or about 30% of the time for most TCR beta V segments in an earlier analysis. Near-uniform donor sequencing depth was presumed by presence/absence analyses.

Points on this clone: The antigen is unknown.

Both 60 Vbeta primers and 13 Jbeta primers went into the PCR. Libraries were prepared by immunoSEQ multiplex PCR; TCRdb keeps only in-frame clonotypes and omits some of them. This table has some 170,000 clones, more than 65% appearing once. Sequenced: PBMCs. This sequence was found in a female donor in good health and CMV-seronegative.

CDR3 amino acids: CASSPGTADQPQHF. The CDR3 DNA follows: TGTGCCAGCAGCCCGGGGACTGCAGATCAGCCCCAGCATTTT. The chain employs TRBV5-6 and TRBJ1-5, with D perhaps TRBD1 (5 bases). There are 14 residues in the CDR3. The germline gives CDR1 SGHDT, CDR2 YYEEEE. V was clipped by 4 bases and J by 5 bases, with 13 bases between them.